The rows below give T cell receptor beta chains drawn from one sample of a study of neurological immune-mediated disorders. MiXCR was run by TCRdb on the 5' RACE reads, yielding one entry per CDR3 protein. The sample yields roughly 100,000 distinct CDR3 sequences, roughly 4% seen once. The sample consisted of PBMCs. The receptors were sampled from a woman aged 18 to 35 with multiple sclerosis. The CDR3 runs from the conserved cysteine through the conserved F or W. A D gene is named only where the DNA matches it firmly. Expanded clones get a size class; other rows say once, few or many, or leave the size out.

d_gene	abundance	v_gene	CDR3aa
NA	many	TRBV5-1	CASTLSDGGLNTEAFF
NA	NA	TRBV20-1	CSAREPGHFEAFF
TRBD1	many	TRBV5-1	CASSFGRGLMNTEAFF
NA	many	TRBV12-2	CASRHLTSGATDTQYF
TRBD2	many	TRBV20-1	CSVRTSGARTGEQFF
NA	many	TRBV6-5	CASSLGWHSNQPQHF
NA	many	TRBV20-1	CSAGNNEQYF
TRBD2	many	TRBV28	CASSLVFGGEETQYF
TRBD1	many	TRBV5-1	CASTSGGTGLTEAFF
NA	many	TRBV4-2	CASSPDAENQPQHF
TRBD1	many	TRBV6-6	CASSYSIGQGSEKLFF
NA	many	TRBV20-1	CSAPTVFSGANVLTF
NA	NA	TRBV7-8	CASSPTSSRGTQYF
TRBD2	many	TRBV7-3	CASSRGTTPDIQYF
NA	many	TRBV29-1	CSVERQVNTEAFF
NA	few	TRBV2	CASSAVDSNQPQHF
TRBD1	many	TRBV5-6	CASSLGKVGQGFFTEQYF
NA	NA	TRBV7-9	CASSVDEGGYTQYF
TRBD2	many	TRBV12-3/TRBV12-4	CASSLRDYGTQYF
NA	many	TRBV7-2	CASSLNEGYEQYF
NA	few	TRBV20-1	CSARGGGSSGNTIYF
NA	many	TRBV7-2	CASSLGMGEQYF
NA	many	TRBV12-3/TRBV12-4	CASSFTDYNEQFF